These T cell receptor beta chains were read from a single sample in a study of CD8+ T cells in alopecia areata. TCRdb's table, derived via immunoSEQ multiplex PCR, lists solely in-frame clones and lacks some. Among more than 200,000 clones listed, 65% to 70% were seen once. This material consisted of CD4+ T cells sorted from blood, taken at week 0. The receptors were sampled from a human donor with alopecia areata. CDR3s leave out the opening cysteine and the closing phenylalanine or tryptophan.

v_call cdr3_aa
TRBV5-1 ASSLDGTGGDTQY
TRBV19 ASTPSGQPQH
TRBV7-9 ASSLVAEGYT
TRBV27 ASSLDPGSGTEAF
TRBV4-1 ASSQVPTGQNEQF
TRBV9 ASSRTDRPMDSPLH
TRBV5-1 ASSRQQPRDTQY
TRBV7-8 ASSLGPDYGYT
TRBV27 ASSPDREYEQY
TRBV27 ASRRGNSPLH
TRBV6-5 ASSGVNYGYT
TRBV7-2 ASSLGSASGGKTQY
TRBV5-4 ASSLGLAVETQY
TRBV30 AWNRPTGGLLHTQY
TRBV30 ARDSLAGDNEQF
TRBV30 AWRGRVPEAF
TRBV15 ATSRDLGASYNEQF
TRBV29-1 SVGTAMNTEAF
TRBV6-5 ASSSPGQGAHEQY
TRBV29-1 SAKGQGGDTQY
TRBV5-1 ASRWDVQETQY
TRBV30 AWSPDSQQY
TRBV18 ASSPSDGNLIH
TRBV30 AWRSLLAASDTQY